The table lists the clone carrying this T cell receptor beta chain with a count of one. The data stem from a study of control samples from healthy donors and cancer patients. Clones were sequenced by immunoSEQ multiplex PCR, and TCRdb holds only the in-frame ones, with some missing. Among 150,000 to 200,000 clones listed, nearly 90% were seen once. This sequence originates from a woman in her forties or fifties in good health. Sequencing was carried out using blood.

The CDR3 protein is CASSLGGAPLSSPLHF. The CDR3 nucleotides read TGTGCCAGCAGCTTAGGGGGCGCCCCCCTGAGTTCACCCCTCCACTTT. The chain is built from TRBV11-2 and TRBJ1-6; D perhaps matches TRBD1 (5 bases). V gave up 1 base and J gave up 9 bases, with 16 bases separating them. This CDR3 comprises 16 residues. In germline, CDR1 is SGHAT, CDR2 FQNNGV.